One TCR beta chain is described in this entry. This receptor's antigen is unknown. Base qualities were left out, and no much larger clone turns up one base away. This sample was included in a study of tumor-infiltrating lymphocytes in localized non-small cell lung cancer (dated by TCRdb to the early 2020s). Some background on the complete study: Several histologies were represented in the cohort, which also included both smokers and never-smokers as well as patients whose samples were collected after neoadjuvant chemotherapy. Flow cytometry, multiplex immunofluorescence, RNA-seq, exome sequencing and proteomics were applied to the same patients as TCR sequencing, which was one of several integrated assays. A total of some 60 patients were part of the paired comparison of immunoSEQ T-cell fraction between tumor and uninvolved lung. The overall ICON cohort was composed of 140 or so surgical patients with localized non-small cell lung cancer whose tumors were resected. From each patient came resected tumor tissue plus uninvolved lung tissue from that same patient, and the uninvolved lung tissue was described as non-adjacent to the tumor.

Patient enrollment in ICON started in April 2016, and the final patient was enrolled in the second half of 2018. A subcohort of some 75 patients provided fresh tumor and matched uninvolved tissue for in-depth immune analyses, with TCR sequencing among those analyses. TCR sequencing was performed on DNA isolated from bulk tissue, without cell sorting. TCR sequencing with the immunoSEQ assay provided the T-cell fraction in tumor and uninvolved lung tissue. The paper's data handling went like this. For survival analysis, patients were split into high (upper tertile) and low (lower two tertiles) T-cell fraction groups and compared by log-rank test. A signed-rank test was used to check for differences in T-cell fraction between paired tumor and uninvolved lung. This is the immuneACCESS table as TCRdb keeps it, with only in-frame sequences that have V and J called. A part of the clones is gone; compared with another copy, unresolved V genes explain less than half, and the rest is unexplained. The DNA gave D and trimming, while V, J and clone size come from that table. The sample data list more than 10,000 clones, and about 78% of these were observed just once. The ten biggest clones cover 4.5% of the sample.

General study outcomes and caveats: Because different pieces of the same tissue were used for different assays, technical variation could not be separated from intratumor heterogeneity. TCR-derived T-cell fraction did not differ between the flow cytometry-defined immunotypes IM1 (good prognosis) and IM2 (poor prognosis). In line with immunofluorescence CD3 counts, TCRbeta sequencing supported higher T cell infiltration in tumors compared with uninvolved lung tissue. Because assay coverage varied across patients depending on available tissue quantity, TCR sequencing was performed for only a subset of the cohort. No association of tumor T-cell fraction from TCR sequencing with recurrence-free survival was found (p = 0.61).

Sequencing was carried out using lung tumor tissue. The sequence was obtained from a human donor with non-small cell lung cancer.

The CDR3 region: CASSLGFLENNEQFF. The DNA sequence is as follows: TGTGCCAGCAGCTTAGGTTTCCTAGAAAACAATGAGCAGTTCTTC. The chain is encoded by TRBV7-2 joined to TRBJ2-1; the D gene lacks a confident call. V is cut by 1 base and J by 5 bases, and the space between the germline ends is 12 bases. From cysteine to phenylalanine, the CDR3 is 15 amino acids long. Only the CDR3 part of the read is kept: 45 bases, read in frame from the first base. The germline V gene yields SGHTA for CDR1 and FQGNSA for CDR2. The full variable domain, completed from the reference TRBV7-2 and TRBJ2-1 proteins outside the CDR3, reads GAGVSQSPSNKVTEKGKDVELRCDPISGHTALYWYRQSLGQGLEFLIYFQGNSAPDKSGLPSDRFSAERTGGSVSTLTIQRTQQEDSAVYLCASSLGFLENNEQFFGPGTRLTVL.